This TCR beta chain was observed in a study of cytomegalovirus exposure and HLA in healthy donors. The CDR3 runs 16 residues. In germline, CDR1 is SGHRS, CDR2 YFSETQ. Trimming cost V 4 bases and J 8 bases; bases outside gene matches: 13. Broader study findings: TCR beta V- and J-gene trimming, according to a later analysis, was linked to a missense DCLRE1C variant.

PCR amplification relied on 60 Vbeta primers (plus 13 Jbeta primers). Profiling relied on immunoSEQ multiplex PCR, and the TCRdb table lists in-frame clones only, not all of them. The table records around 150,000 clones, roughly 83% of them present only once. This clone came up a few times. Its antigen remains unknown. The clonotype comes from a human donor in good health. The specimen was PBMCs. V usage is TRBV5-1 and J usage is TRBJ1-2, with TRBD1 identical over 11 bases. The chain's CDR3 is CASSGGQGGDLEGYTF. The CDR3 DNA sequence: TGCGCCAGCAGCGGGGGACAGGGGGGCGATTTAGAGGGCTACACCTTC.